This entry lists 30 T cell receptor beta chains sequenced from one sample in a study of cytomegalovirus exposure and HLA in healthy donors. Primers: 60 Vbeta forward and 13 Jbeta reverse. TCRdb's copy holds only in-frame clones and misses some; the assay was immunoSEQ multiplex PCR. Found here are roughly 71,000 clones; the top ten clones hold about 5%. Sequencing used PBMCs. Receptors originate from a woman between 35 and 50 years old in good health and CMV-seropositive.

In DNA, the CDR3 is TGTGCCAGCGGACCCGACAGTTCTGGGGCCAACGTCCTGACTTTC. Protein sequence: CASGPDSSGANVLTF. The genes are TRBV27 and TRBJ2-6, with D tentatively TRBD1 (5 bases). The CDR3 totals 15 residues. Trimming removed 8 bases at V and 1 base at J, with 12 bases between. Germline values: CDR1 MNHEY, CDR2 SMNVEV (reference sequence).

This chain connects TRBV27 to TRBJ1-2, with TRBD1 as a possible D gene (5 bases). Looked up from germline, CDR1 is MNHEY and CDR2 is SMNVEV (reference sequence). The CDR3 has 14 amino acids. The germline V and J ends were trimmed by 5 bases and 7 bases, with 17 bases remaining between them. CDR3 nucleotide sequence: TGTGCCAGCAGTAGGGGTCAGGGAGGGCCTGGCTACACCTTC. The encoded protein is CASSRGQGGPGYTF.

This chain links TRBV6-1 with TRBJ1-1; D perhaps matches TRBD1 (6 bases). In germline, CDR1 is MNHNS, CDR2 SASEGT. There are 12 residues in the CDR3. V gave up 8 bases and J gave up 4 bases, with 11 bases separating them. This CDR3 reads CASRRGGTEAFF. For the CDR3, the DNA is TGTGCCAGCCGGAGAGGGGGCACTGAAGCTTTCTTT.

Regarding this clone: Within the sample, other DNA sequences also encode this same CDR3. The genes are TRBV6-5 and TRBJ2-7; D possibly corresponds to TRBD1 (6 bases). This CDR3 has 15 amino acids. Deletions cut 6 bases from V and 3 bases from J, with 18 bases between. Germline values: CDR1 MNHEY, CDR2 SVGAGI. CDR3 sequence: CASSYARQVDYEQYF. Written as DNA, the CDR3 is TGTGCCAGCAGCTACGCCAGACAGGTAGACTACGAGCAGTACTTC.

The chain is built from TRBV7-6 and TRBJ2-3; 9 positions match TRBD2. V trimming: 4 bases; J trimming: 2 bases; junction bases outside the gene matches: 4. The CDR3 runs to 15 residues. Germline V CDR1 and CDR2: SGHVS, FNYEAQ. The CDR3 spells CASSSERGDTDTQYF. CDR3 nucleotides: TGTGCCAGCAGCTCAGAGCGGGGGGACACAGATACGCAGTATTTT. The whole variable domain, filled in from reference TRBV7-6 and TRBJ2-3, reads GAGVSQSPRYKVTKRGQDVALRCDPISGHVSLYWYRQALGQGPEFLTYFNYEAQQDKSGLPNDRFSAERPEGSISTLTIQRTEQRDSAMYRCASSSERGDTDTQYFGPGTRLTVL.

This sequence joins TRBV5-1 and TRBJ2-7; 9 nucleotides agree with TRBD2. The CDR3 runs 13 residues. CDR1 and CDR2 (germline): SGHRS, YFSETQ. Losses at the gene ends were 3 bases for V and 3 bases for J; bases not matched to a gene: 1. CDR3 sequence: CASSSRGGYEQYF. The CDR3 DNA follows: TGCGCCAGCAGCTCGCGGGGGGGCTACGAGCAGTACTTC.

The gene calls are TRBV6-4 and TRBJ2-3; 9 bases map to TRBD2. This CDR3 comprises 15 residues. The germline CDR1 and CDR2 sequences are MRHNA and SNTAGT. V lost 2 bases to trimming and J lost 0 bases; unmatched junction nucleotides: 0. The CDR3 nucleotides read TGTGCCAGCAGTGACGGGACTAGCAGCACAGATACGCAGTATTTT. Translated, it gives CASSDGTSSTDTQYF.

The chain carries TRBV6-1 and TRBJ2-2; D may be TRBD2 (7 bases). The CDR3 consists of 15 residues. V lost 4 bases and J 9 bases, leaving 18 bases between the germline ends. Germline assignment: CDR1 MNHNS and CDR2 SASEGT. The CDR3 loop reads CASSGLAGARRELFF. In DNA form, the CDR3 reads TGTGCCAGCAGTGGACTAGCAGGGGCCCGTAGGGAGCTGTTTTTT.

J is TRBJ2-6 and V is TRBV5-1; D remains ambiguous. Germline loops: CDR1 SGHRS, CDR2 YFSETQ. This CDR3 comprises 17 residues. V lost 4 bases and J 0 bases, leaving 14 bases between the germline ends. The DNA for the CDR3 is TGCGCCAGCAGCCCCAGCCCAACAGACTCTGGGGCCAACGTCCTGACTTTC. As protein: CASSPSPTDSGANVLTF.

As DNA, the CDR3 is TGTGCCAGCACCCAAGGACCCCTTAGGGAGGGCTACGAGCAGTACTTC. It codes for CASTQGPLREGYEQYF. V and J are TRBV7-2 and TRBJ2-7; 7 bases map to TRBD2. Germline lookup yields CDR1 SGHTA and CDR2 FQGNSA. The length of the CDR3 is 16 residues. Trimming removed 7 bases from V and 3 bases from J; junction bases left unmatched: 15.

This chain uses TRBV5-1 with TRBJ1-5, with TRBD1 as a possible D gene (6 bases). Germline V gives CDR1 SGHRS, CDR2 YFSETQ. The V and J ends lost 0 bases and 2 bases respectively, with 12 bases between them. The CDR3 spans 16 residues. The CDR3 spells CASSLDGGLGNQPQHF. As DNA, the CDR3 is TGCGCCAGCAGCTTGGACGGGGGGCTTGGCAATCAGCCCCAGCATTTT.

This chain uses TRBV6-1 with TRBJ1-5; D gene ambiguous. Germline values: CDR1 MNHNS, CDR2 SASEGT. Trimming took 4 bases from V and 2 from J, leaving 15 bases between them. The CDR3 runs 16 residues. The CDR3 reads CASSGLEGSGNQPQHF. Here the CDR3 DNA reads TGTGCCAGCAGTGGGTTGGAAGGGAGTGGCAATCAGCCCCAGCATTTT.

V is TRBV6-6 and J is TRBJ1-3, with D possibly TRBD1 on 5 matching bases. The CDR3 consists of 15 residues. Trimming cost V 6 bases and J 0 bases, with 12 bases left between them. CDR1 is MNHNY, CDR2 SVGAGI, per germline (reference sequence). The CDR3 DNA is TGTGCCAGCAGCCACCAGGGTCTCTCTGGAAACACCATATATTTT. The encoded protein is CASSHQGLSGNTIYF.

In regard to this clone: One end of the junction fails to match germline, which may point to a read error. The CDR3 loop reads CASRLAGGLNYGYTF. The CDR3 bases are TGTGCCAGCAGATTAGCCGGGGGACTGAACTATGGCTACACCTTC. J is TRBJ1-2 and V is TRBV7-9, with D maybe TRBD1 (5 bases). Germline V lookup: CDR1 SEHNR, CDR2 FQNEAQ (reference sequence). The CDR3 covers 15 residues.

V is TRBV19 and J is TRBJ2-2; D might be TRBD2 (6 bases). Per germline, CDR1 LNHDA and CDR2 SQIVND (reference sequence). The CDR3 is 16 amino acids. V lost 7 bases, J lost 1 base, and 16 bases lay in between. CDR3 bases: TGTGCCAGTAATGGAGCGGGCAGGGTGAACACCGGGGAGCTGTTTTTT. Protein: CASNGAGRVNTGELFF.

V is TRBV30 and J is TRBJ2-2; 7 bases line up with TRBD1. CDR3 length: 15 amino acids. V lost 5 bases, J lost 2 bases, and 8 bases stayed unmatched. Germline values: CDR1 GTSNPN, CDR2 SVGIG (reference sequence). As DNA, the CDR3 is TGTGCCTGGGACTTGGGACAGCCAAACACCGGGGAGCTGTTTTTT. Protein: CAWDLGQPNTGELFF.

The chain links TRBV25-1 to TRBJ2-3, with a weak D call TRBD2 (6 bases). The V and J ends lost 3 bases and 0 bases respectively, with 10 bases between them. CDR1 and CDR2 from the germline V gene are MGHDK and SYGVNS. CDR3 length: 15 amino acids. CDR3 loop: CASSDGGVSTDTQYF. The DNA for the CDR3 is TGTGCCAGCAGTGACGGCGGGGTGAGCACAGATACGCAGTATTTT.

The J gene is TRBJ2-5, the V gene TRBV20-1, with a possible D match to TRBD1 (5 bases). V was trimmed by 7 bases and J by 5 bases, leaving 11 bases between them. From germline, CDR1 is DFQATT and CDR2 SNEGSKA (reference sequence). This CDR3 is 11 amino acids long. This chain's CDR3 is CSDSKGETQYF. The CDR3 DNA follows: TGCAGTGATTCAAAGGGGGAGACCCAGTACTTC.

This chain uses TRBV19 with TRBJ1-1; tentative D call: TRBD1 (5 bases). The V end lost 5 bases, the J end lost 6 bases, and 10 bases lay between the germline ends. Germline V gene lookup returns CDR1 LNHDA and CDR2 SQIVND (reference sequence). This CDR3 is 12 amino acids long. The CDR3 nucleotides are TGTGCCAGTAGTCTCACGGGGGCTGAAGCTTTCTTT. Amino acid sequence: CASSLTGAEAFF. The variable domain in full, with the rest retrieved from reference TRBV19 and TRBJ1-1, is DGGITQSPKYLFRKEGQNVTLSCEQNLNHDAMYWYRQDPGQGLRLIYYSQIVNDFQKGDIAEGYSVSREKKESFPLTVTSAQKNPTAFYLCASSLTGAEAFFGQGTRLTVV.

V and J are TRBV4-1 and TRBJ1-5; 8 nucleotides align to TRBD1. The germline gives CDR1 MGHRA, CDR2 YSYEKL. The V segment lost 2 bases and the J segment 1 base; nucleotides outside the gene matches: 1. This CDR3 contains 15 residues. CDR3 nucleotides: TGCGCCAGCAGCCAACGACAGGGGAGCAATCAGCCCCAGCATTTT. Amino acids: CASSQRQGSNQPQHF.

This rearrangement joins TRBV4-1 to TRBJ1-1; D remains ambiguous. The CDR3 covers 14 residues. The V end lost 4 bases, the J end lost 1 base, and 10 bases lay between the germline ends. The germline V gene has CDR1 MGHRA and CDR2 YSYEKL. The CDR3 bases are TGCGCCAGCAGCCTTGAGAGAGCGAACACTGAAGCTTTCTTT. Translated, it gives CASSLERANTEAFF.

The chain carries TRBV27 and TRBJ2-1, with 9 positions matching TRBD2. The V segment lost 3 bases and the J segment 3 bases; nucleotides outside the gene matches: 6. The CDR3 is 16 amino acids. The germline gives CDR1 MNHEY, CDR2 SMNVEV (reference sequence). The CDR3 loop reads CASSFSSGEFYNEQFF. The CDR3 DNA is TGTGCCAGCAGTTTCTCTAGCGGGGAGTTCTACAATGAGCAGTTCTTC.

The chain employs TRBV19 and TRBJ1-5; a possible D gene is TRBD1 (5 bases). Between the trimmed V and J ends, which lost 3 bases and 3 bases, there was a span of 12 bases. This CDR3 has 15 residues. From germline, CDR1 is LNHDA and CDR2 SQIVND (reference sequence). The DNA of the CDR3 is TGTGCCAGTAGTATCCCGACAGTCTACAATCAGCCCCAGCATTTT. As protein: CASSIPTVYNQPQHF.

V is TRBV28 and J is TRBJ2-5; 9 bases line up with TRBD2. Near its end, the DNA agrees better with TRBJ2-7, so the J call may be wrong. CDR3 size: 13 residues. In germline, CDR1 is MDHEN, CDR2 SYDVKM. CDR3 amino acids: CASSRLADYEQYF. In DNA, the CDR3 is TGTGCCAGCAGTAGACTAGCGGATTACGAGCAGTACTTC.

The gene calls are TRBV29-1 and TRBJ2-6, with 10 bases matching TRBD1. CDR1 and CDR2 from the germline V gene are SQVTM and ANQGSEA. The CDR3 is 17 residues long. Trimming cost V 7 bases and J 2 bases; bases outside gene matches: 11. CDR3 amino acids: CSATPGTGVTGANVLTF. The DNA for the CDR3 is TGCAGCGCAACACCCGGGACAGGGGTCACTGGGGCCAACGTCCTGACTTTC.

J is TRBJ2-3 and V is TRBV7-9; D might be TRBD1 (7 bases). Trimming left V 3 bases short and J 5 bases short, with 15 bases between. Germline values: CDR1 SEHNR, CDR2 FQNEAQ (reference sequence). The CDR3 covers 15 residues. The CDR3 loop reads CASSLAGGQGDTQYF. Here the CDR3 DNA reads TGTGCCAGCAGCTTGGCAGGGGGGCAGGGAGATACGCAGTATTTT. Using reference TRBV7-9 and TRBJ2-3 for the parts outside the CDR3, the full variable domain is DTGVSQNPRHKITKRGQNVTFRCDPISEHNRLYWYRQTLGQGPEFLTYFQNEAQLEKSRLLSDRFSAERPKGSFSTLEIQRTEQGDSAMYLCASSLAGGQGDTQYFGPGTRLTVL.

The rearrangement uses TRBV11-2 and TRBJ1-6, with D possibly being TRBD1 (5 bases). The V gene lost 3 bases and the J gene lost 3 bases, with 15 bases spanning the gap. This CDR3 region has 17 residues. From germline, CDR1 is SGHAT and CDR2 FQNNGV. CDR3 nucleotides: TGTGCCAGCAGCTTTCTGGACACCCAACACTATAATTCACCCCTCCACTTT. This codes for CASSFLDTQHYNSPLHF.

The chain combines TRBV5-1 with TRBJ2-2; D may be TRBD1 (5 bases). The germline gives CDR1 SGHRS, CDR2 YFSETQ. Trimming shortened V by 1 base and J by 1 base, and 8 bases separated the two germline ends. There are 15 residues in the CDR3. The CDR3 region is CASSLRQQNTGELFF. Here the CDR3 DNA reads TGCGCCAGCAGCTTGAGACAGCAGAACACCGGGGAGCTGTTTTTT.

J is TRBJ1-1 and V is TRBV9, with a weak D call TRBD1 (6 bases). Germline assignment: CDR1 SGDLS and CDR2 YYNGEE. Deletions cut 4 bases from V and 0 bases from J, with 13 bases between. The CDR3 sequence is 15 residues long. The CDR3 DNA reads as TGTGCCAGCAGCTCCCCCAGGGGCATGAACACTGAAGCTTTCTTT. The encoded protein is CASSSPRGMNTEAFF.

The V gene is TRBV10-1, the J gene TRBJ2-7, with 7 bases fitting TRBD2. V was pared by 6 bases and J by 3 bases, with 8 bases of the junction left unmatched. CDR1 and CDR2 from the germline V gene are WNHNN and SYGVQD (reference sequence). The CDR3 spans 14 residues. CDR3 region: CASSAGASGYEQYF. The DNA for the CDR3 is TGCGCCAGCAGCGCGGGAGCTAGTGGCTACGAGCAGTACTTC.